This T cell receptor beta chain was sequenced during a study of CD8 T cells in Susac syndrome. About 0.45 to 1 ug RNA was reverse transcribed with random hexamers. In TCRdb, the immunoSEQ multiplex PCR reads were re-called with MiXCR into one record per CDR3 protein. The sample lists roughly 130,000 distinct CDR3 sequences, approximately 94% occurring once. In contrast to the negatively isolated CD8+ and CD4+ T cells, TEMRA cells were FACS-enriched. Germline CDR1 is KGHSH and CDR2 is LQKENI. V lost 8 bases and J 7 bases, leaving 17 bases between the germline ends. CDR3 length equals 13 residues. The TCR originated in a human donor with multiple sclerosis. The material sequenced was CD4+ T cells from PBMCs. The gene calls are TRBV18 and TRBJ1-1; D perhaps matches TRBD1 (5 bases). Here the CDR3 DNA reads TGTGCCAGCACCGGGACCCCCGAGGGTGAAGCTTTCTTT. It translates to CASTGTPEGEAFF.